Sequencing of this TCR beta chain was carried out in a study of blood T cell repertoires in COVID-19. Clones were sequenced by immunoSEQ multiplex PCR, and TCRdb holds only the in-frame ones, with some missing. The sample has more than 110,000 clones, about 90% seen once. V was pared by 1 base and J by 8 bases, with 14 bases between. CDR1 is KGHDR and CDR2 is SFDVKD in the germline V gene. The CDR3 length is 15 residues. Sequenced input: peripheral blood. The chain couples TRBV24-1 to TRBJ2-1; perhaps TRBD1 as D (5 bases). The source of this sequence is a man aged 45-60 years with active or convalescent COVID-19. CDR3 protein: CATSDLRNRGYEQFF. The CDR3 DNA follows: TGTGCCACCAGTGATTTACGTAATAGGGGATATGAGCAGTTCTTC.